A single sample gave rise to the 19 T cell receptor beta chains below, sequenced in a study of blood T cell repertoires in COVID-19. This table comes from immunoSEQ multiplex PCR, and its TCRdb copy is limited to in-frame clones, with some not included. In the table there are about 190,000 clones, approximately 91% of which are singletons. The sample was peripheral blood. The receptors originated from a man aged 35-49 years with acute or convalescent COVID-19.

The genes are TRBV11-2 and TRBJ1-6, with TRBD1 matching over 8 bases. The J segment lost 7 bases and the V segment lost 5 bases, leaving 19 bases of the junction unmatched. Germline-derived CDR1 and CDR2 are SGHAT and FQNNGV. There are 19 residues in the CDR3. In nucleotides, the CDR3 is TGTGCCAGCAGCCCATTGGGGGATCCAGGGGGCGCGTTCAATTCACCCCTCCACTTT. Amino acids: CASSPLGDPGGAFNSPLHF.

V usage is TRBV4-3 and J usage is TRBJ2-7; D might be TRBD2 (6 bases). V dropped 3 bases and J dropped 3 bases, with 15 bases sitting between them. The CDR3 loop spans 15 amino acids. Germline loops: CDR1 LGHNA, CDR2 YSLEER. The CDR3, as DNA: TGCGCCAGCAGCCAGTCCCGGGTCGGGGGCTACGAGCAGTACTTC. This gives the protein CASSQSRVGGYEQYF.

The chain links TRBV6-6 to TRBJ2-7; tentative D call: TRBD1 (5 bases). Germline V gene lookup returns CDR1 MNHNY and CDR2 SVGAGI (reference sequence). The CDR3 has 14 amino acids. Trimming cost V 4 bases and J 3 bases, with 13 bases left between them. The CDR3 loop reads CASSSLTEDYEQYF. In nucleotides, the CDR3 is TGTGCCAGCAGTTCGTTGACAGAGGACTACGAGCAGTACTTC.

V gene TRBV7-2 combines with J gene TRBJ1-3; D remains unclear. Trimming pared 4 bases from V and 0 bases from J, leaving 10 bases between. Germline V CDR1 and CDR2: SGHTA, FQGNSA. The CDR3 length is 15 residues. The CDR3 reads CASSSTAASGNTIYF. In DNA, the CDR3 is TGTGCCAGCAGCTCTACAGCTGCCTCTGGAAACACCATATATTTT.

The chain combines TRBV11-2 with TRBJ2-3; 12 nucleotides agree with TRBD1. V lost 6 bases and J lost 6; bases outside the gene matches: 1. The CDR3 loop spans 13 amino acids. Germline V gene sequence: CDR1 SGHAT, CDR2 FQNNGV. The CDR3 loop is CASRGQGADTQYF. The CDR3 DNA follows: TGTGCCAGCAGGGGACAGGGGGCGGATACGCAGTATTTT. Together with reference TRBV11-2 and TRBJ2-3, the CDR3 gives the full variable domain: EAGVAQSPRYKIIEKRQSVAFWCNPISGHATLYWYQQILGQGPKLLIQFQNNGVVDDSQLPKDRFSAERLKGVDSTLKIQPAKLEDSAVYLCASRGQGADTQYFGPGTRLTVL.

The genes are TRBV29-1 and TRBJ1-5; D unresolved. This CDR3 region has 15 residues. V lost 5 bases and J 0 bases, leaving 14 bases between the germline ends. From germline, CDR1 is SQVTM and CDR2 ANQGSEA. The CDR3, as DNA: TGCAGCGTTCTTTTGGCGGGGAATAGCAATCAGCCCCAGCATTTT. Translating gives CSVLLAGNSNQPQHF.

The chain couples TRBV5-6 to TRBJ2-7; the D gene is possibly TRBD2 (6 bases). The CDR3 covers 13 residues. Germline V gives CDR1 SGHDT, CDR2 YYEEEE. The germline V and J ends were trimmed by 0 bases and 3 bases, with 7 bases remaining between them. The CDR3 DNA sequence: TGTGCCAGCAGCTTGGGCGGGATCTACGAGCAGTACTTC. Protein: CASSLGGIYEQYF.

The chain couples TRBV7-8 to TRBJ1-2; D ambiguous. There are 14 residues in the CDR3. V lost 4 bases, J lost 7 bases, and 16 bases lay in between. The V gene's germline CDR1 is SGHVS and CDR2 FQNEAQ. CDR3 residues: CASSSTWSNGGYTF. The CDR3 coding sequence is TGTGCCAGCAGCTCCACTTGGTCGAATGGTGGCTACACCTTC.

The genes are TRBV19 and TRBJ1-1; no clear D. From germline, CDR1 is LNHDA and CDR2 SQIVND (reference sequence). This CDR3 contains 14 residues. Deletions cut 3 bases from V and 0 bases from J, with 8 bases between. This CDR3 reads CASSINTLNTEAFF. CDR3 bases: TGTGCCAGTAGTATCAACACCTTGAACACTGAAGCTTTCTTT.

The V call is TRBV6-1, the J call TRBJ2-7; the D gene is possibly TRBD1 (5 bases). The length of the CDR3 is 13 residues. The V and J ends lost 2 bases and 3 bases respectively, with 8 bases between them. Germline loops: CDR1 MNHNS, CDR2 SASEGT. CDR3 sequence reads: CASSEQGYYEQYF. CDR3 coding DNA: TGTGCCAGCAGTGAACAGGGTTACTACGAGCAGTACTTC.

The chain carries TRBV30 and TRBJ2-2; D possibly corresponds to TRBD2 (6 bases). V lost 4 bases to trimming and J lost 3 bases, with 9 bases between them. CDR1 is GTSNPN and CDR2 is SVGIG in the germline V gene (reference sequence). CDR3 length equals 13 residues. The CDR3, as DNA: TGTGCCTGGAACGGGGGATACACCGGGGAGCTGTTTTTT. As protein: CAWNGGYTGELFF.

CDR3 region: CASSLQGRRGYTF. Here the CDR3 DNA reads TGTGCCAGCAGCTTACAGGGGCGTCGTGGCTACACCTTC. V gene TRBV12-3 or TRBV12-4 combines with J gene TRBJ1-2; the match to TRBD1 covers 7 bases. Unmatched junction bases numbered 8, after V lost 6 bases and J lost 7 bases. The CDR3 contains 13 residues.

V gene TRBV19 combines with J gene TRBJ1-2, with TRBD1 matching 9 bases. The CDR3 spans 16 residues. Germline CDR1 is LNHDA and CDR2 is SQIVND (reference sequence). The junction had 13 bases not matched to a gene; V was cut back by 4 bases and J by 7 bases. CDR3 coding DNA: TGTGCCAGTAGTAACTCCGGGACAGGGCGCTATGTTGGCTACACCTTC. Translated: CASSNSGTGRYVGYTF.

Concerning this clone itself: Distinct nucleotide sequences in the sample also encode this CDR3. The chain joins TRBV2 to TRBJ1-4; 7 nucleotides line up with TRBD1. CDR3 length: 14 amino acids. The germline V gene encodes CDR1 SNHLY and CDR2 FYNNEI. J gave up 3 bases and V 4 bases, and 2 bases lay outside the gene matches. CDR3: CASSGQGPNEKLFF. The CDR3 DNA reads TGTGCCAGCAGTGGACAGGGCCCTAATGAAAAACTGTTTTTT.

This chain links TRBV6-5 with TRBJ2-7; D is possibly TRBD1 (5 bases). The CDR3 covers 14 residues. Germline CDR1 MNHEY, CDR2 SVGAGI. V was cut by 5 bases and J by 4 bases, with 15 bases left in between. The CDR3: CASSPPRTKYEQYF. The CDR3 DNA follows: TGTGCCAGCAGTCCACCACGGACAAAGTACGAGCAGTACTTC.

The chain couples TRBV10-3 to TRBJ1-1; the match to TRBD1 covers 10 bases. Germline V gives CDR1 ENHRY, CDR2 SYGVKD. V shed 8 bases, J shed 1 base, and the junction held 4 bases outside the gene matches. CDR3 length: 14 residues. Written as DNA, the CDR3 is TGTGCCATCGGGGGACAGGGGAAGAACACTGAAGCTTTCTTT. This gives the protein CAIGGQGKNTEAFF.

This chain links TRBV7-9 with TRBJ2-1, with 7 bases matching TRBD2. Germline trimming cut 4 bases from V and 0 bases from J; bases unmatched to any gene: 6. This CDR3 is built from 16 residues. Germline V gene sequence: CDR1 SEHNR, CDR2 FQNEAQ (reference sequence). The CDR3 is CASSSRRGSSYNEQFF. In DNA, the CDR3 is TGTGCCAGCAGCTCTCGGCGGGGGAGCTCCTACAATGAGCAGTTCTTC.

This chain connects TRBV6-1 to TRBJ2-3, with a possible D match to TRBD1 (6 bases). The germline V gene has CDR1 MNHNS and CDR2 SASEGT. With 3 bases removed from V and 2 bases from J, the gap between germline ends came to 15 bases. The CDR3 totals 16 residues. This chain's CDR3 is CASSETGTSDTDTQYF. The CDR3 DNA reads as TGTGCCAGCAGTGAGACCGGGACAAGTGACACAGATACGCAGTATTTT.

The V and J genes are TRBV5-1 and TRBJ1-4; unclear D gene. The length of the CDR3 is 14 residues. Germline assignment: CDR1 SGHRS and CDR2 YFSETQ. Trimming removed 1 base at V and 4 bases at J, with 8 bases between. CDR3 sequence reads: CASSLLGDNEKLFF. The CDR3 DNA reads TGCGCCAGCAGCTTGTTAGGAGATAATGAAAAACTGTTTTTT.